This section outlines one T cell receptor (beta chain) sequence together with its context. The CDR3 is 16 residues long. V was pared by 4 bases and J by 0 bases, with 13 bases between. CDR1 and CDR2 (germline): LNHDA, SQIVND (reference sequence). Recovered participants had two consecutive negative NP/OP PCR tests, healthcare professional clearance, or symptom resolution. Original methodology: Amplification of reference gene primers provided the estimated nucleated cell counts. The table came from immunoSEQ multiplex PCR; TCRdb's copy has only in-frame clones and leaves some out. V and J calls and clone size are given by that table; D and trimming were obtained from the DNA. The profile shows about 280,000 clones, roughly 87% of them singletons. These data are taken from a study of blood T cell repertoires in COVID-19.

This chain joins TRBV19 and TRBJ1-3; D is unclear. The source is a woman in her 40s who had recovered from COVID-19. Sample: PBMCs or T cells enriched from blood (not recorded which). The CDR3 DNA reads as TGTGCCAGTAGTACCAGGCGAAACCGCTCTGGAAACACCATATATTTT. Protein sequence: CASSTRRNRSGNTIYF.